This TCR beta chain was profiled in a study of regulatory T cells in long-lasting Graves disease. According to the study, TCR beta libraries were built with iRepertoire HTBI primers and CDR3-region Arm-PCR. MiXCR, run by TCRdb on the multiplex PCR reads, gives a single entry per CDR3 protein. The sample has some 400,000 distinct CDR3 sequences; 15% are singletons. As to this clonotype: Its antigen is unknown.

Study-wide results and caveats: TCR diversity was lower in persistent than newly diagnosed Graves' disease. Persistent cases favored TRBV28, TRBJ1-2 and TRBJ2-5.

Germline values: CDR1 SQVTM, CDR2 ANQGSEA. V lost 2 bases and J lost 4, with 11 bases in between. The CDR3 extends over 13 amino acids. Time point denoted: newly diagnosed GD, antithyroid drugs for less than 3 months. The TCR library was prepared using RNA isolated from PBMCs. A further study also used this sample, focusing on T cells in Graves' hyperthyroidism and ophthalmopathy. That source notes: Primed by the HTBI set, a first-round RT-PCR was run on the TCR CDR3. By a 13 V-J model, ophthalmopathy was set apart from stable hyperthyroidism.

This clonotype was sampled from a woman younger than 45 with Graves disease. The chain combines TRBV29-1 with TRBJ1-2; the D is unclear. The starting material was peripheral blood mononuclear cells (PBMCs), obtained at new diagnosis, from a patient treated with antithyroid drugs. The CDR3 DNA sequence: TGCAGCGTTGAACTGTCGGCATCCTATGGCTACACCTTC. Translated, it gives CSVELSASYGYTF.